These 2 T cell receptor beta chains share one sample of origin, sequenced in a study of T cell responses to AZD1222 COVID-19 vaccine. Using immunoSEQ multiplex PCR, the repertoire was profiled, and TCRdb retains in-frame clones only, with some absent. The sample carries about 130,000 clones, around 84% recorded once. The starting material was peripheral blood, obtained on day 0 of AZD1222 vaccination. These receptors all come from an adult in good health.

This clone was recorded a few times. The chain uses TRBV7-8 and TRBJ1-5, with D possibly TRBD1 on 6 matching bases. The CDR3 sequence is 16 residues long. V was clipped by 3 bases and J by 1 base, with 13 bases between them. Germline lookup yields CDR1 SGHVS and CDR2 FQNEAQ. The chain's CDR3 is CASSFGGRGSNQPQHF. CDR3 nucleotides: TGTGCCAGCAGCTTCGGGGGGCGCGGAAGCAATCAGCCCCAGCATTTT.

The chain carries TRBV7-2 and TRBJ2-7, with 10 bases aligning to TRBD2. Germline V gene lookup returns CDR1 SGHTA and CDR2 FQGNSA. The CDR3 runs to 15 residues. J was trimmed by 9 bases and V by 4 bases; bases with no gene match: 12. CDR3 region: CASSWSDSGGAVQYF. CDR3 DNA sequence: TGTGCCAGCAGCTGGTCCGACAGCGGGGGGGCGGTGCAGTACTTC.